This T cell receptor beta chain was obtained from a study of blood T cell repertoires in COVID-19. Study as a whole: T cells, B-cell-depleted T cells, or PBMCs provided the cDNA or gDNA that served as material.

The method was immunoSEQ multiplex PCR; TCRdb's version includes in-frame clones alone and lacks a portion of them. The table records 310,000 or so clones, over 75% of them present only once. Self-reported history from a screening survey and questionnaire set each donor's cohort. This clone was observed a handful of times. This CDR3 contains 16 residues. J is TRBJ2-6 and V is TRBV21-1; whether TRBD1, the table's D call, matches the DNA was not checked. TRBV21-1 is noted as a pseudogene. Sequencing was carried out using PBMCs or T cells enriched from blood (not recorded which). The clonotype was recovered from a woman under 40 who had recovered from COVID-19. The CDR3 DNA reads TGTGCCAGCAGCAATCACAGGGGCGGAGGGGCCAACGTCCTGACTTTC. This codes for CASSNHRGGGANVLTF.